This entry describes one T cell receptor (beta chain). The record originates from a study of blood T cell repertoires in COVID-19. Study-wide context: PBMCs, B-cell-depleted T cells, or T cells were the source of the cDNA or gDNA that made up the material.

V was clipped by 6 bases and J by 5 bases, with 20 bases between them. Per germline, CDR1 SGHAT and CDR2 FQNNGV. This CDR3 comprises 17 residues. As originally analysed: The assay estimated nucleated cells by amplifying reference gene primers. TCRdb keeps only in-frame clones here, not all; method: immunoSEQ multiplex PCR. V and J calls plus clone size are reproduced from that table; the DNA served to infer D and trimming. The sample has approximately 360,000 clones, approximately 87% seen once. The clonotype originates from a woman aged 30 to 39 with acute COVID-19. J is TRBJ1-6 and V is TRBV11-2; weak D call: TRBD1 (6 bases). Material for sequencing was PBMCs or T cells enriched from blood (not recorded which). The CDR3 spells CASRPRRTRTDNSPLHF. CDR3 sequence (DNA): TGTGCCAGCAGACCAAGGCGGACGCGGACAGATAATTCACCCCTCCACTTT.